These T cell receptor beta chains were read from a single sample in a study of Graves' ophthalmopathy and Graves' hyperthyroidism. TCRdb processed the multiplex PCR reads anew with MiXCR; each CDR3 protein has one entry. Among around 600,000 distinct CDR3 sequences listed, about two fifths were seen once. Specimen: peripheral blood. The receptors were sampled from an adult man with Graves' ophthalmopathy. CDR3s include the opening cysteine and the closing phenylalanine or tryptophan. The D gene is left open where the match is weak. Not all rows give a size; the values are once, few, many and, for expanded clones, a class.

cdr3_length	d_call	v_call	j_call	clone_size	cdr3_aa	cdr3_nt
16	NA	TRBV19	TRBJ1-3	many	CASSPPETGSGNTIYF	TGTGCCAGTAGTCCCCCTGAGACAGGCTCTGGAAACACCATATATTTT
16	TRBD2	TRBV13	TRBJ2-7	few	CASSRSLGTSEYEQYF	TGTGCCAGCAGCCGGTCACTCGGGACTAGCGAATACGAGCAGTACTTC
13	NA	TRBV5-1	TRBJ1-1	many	CASGFTTNTEAFF	TGCGCCAGCGGATTCACGACTAACACTGAAGCTTTCTTT
12	NA	TRBV7-9	TRBJ1-6	NA	CASAIGSSPLHF	TGTGCCAGCGCCATAGGGTCCTCACCCCTCCACTTT
12	TRBD1	TRBV20-1	TRBJ2-7	many	CSAGTGEVEQYF	TGCAGTGCGGGGACAGGGGAGGTCGAGCAGTACTTC
15	TRBD1	TRBV19	TRBJ2-7	few	CASNRGQGAADEQYF	TGTGCCAGTAACCGGGGACAGGGGGCTGCAGACGAGCAGTACTTC
11	NA	TRBV29-1	TRBJ2-1	NA	CSVAQNTEQFF	TGCAGCGTTGCGCAGAACACTGAGCAGTTCTTC
15	NA	TRBV9	TRBJ1-4	many	CASSKGGTGGEKLFF	TGTGCCAGCAGCAAAGGGGGGACCGGCGGGGAAAAACTGTTTTTT
12	TRBD1	TRBV9	TRBJ2-7	NA	CASSPGTGPQYF	TGTGCCAGCAGCCCCGGGACAGGGCCACAGTACTTC
15	TRBD1	TRBV24-1	TRBJ1-2	NA	CATSDYRGSDYGYTF	TGTGCCACCAGTGATTACAGGGGATCCGACTATGGCTACACCTTC
14	NA	TRBV20-1	TRBJ1-2	many	CSAREGGGNYGYTF	TGCAGTGCTAGAGAGGGGGGAGGTAACTATGGCTACACCTTC
15	TRBD2	TRBV25-1	TRBJ2-3	few	CASSGTGGSTDTQYF	TGTGCCAGCAGTGGGACGGGGGGGAGCACAGATACGCAGTATTTT
15	NA	TRBV6-6	TRBJ1-1	few	CASSYRAGANTEAFF	TGTGCCAGCAGTTATCGCGCAGGGGCGAACACTGAAGCTTTCTTT
12	NA	TRBV7-2	TRBJ2-3	NA	CASSLQRQVGYF	TGTGCCAGCAGCTTGCAGAGACAGGTTGGGTATTTT
15	TRBD1	TRBV2	TRBJ2-2	NA	CASRIRGRNTGELFF	TGTGCCAGCAGAATTAGGGGGCGTAACACCGGGGAGCTGTTTTTT
10	NA	TRBV29-1	TRBJ2-1	NA	CSGHKEEQFF	TGCAGCGGCCACAAGGAGGAGCAGTTCTTC
18	TRBD1	TRBV10-3	TRBJ1-2	once	CAISDYRGSTEANYGYTF	TGTGCCATCAGTGATTACAGGGGTAGTACTGAAGCTAACTATGGCTACACCTTC
14	NA	TRBV20-1	TRBJ2-5	many	CSARVYREAETQYF	TGCAGTGCTAGAGTATACAGGGAGGCAGAGACCCAGTACTTC
15	NA	TRBV7-3	TRBJ2-3	NA	CASSFSSGGTDTQYF	TGTGCCAGCAGCTTTTCCAGCGGAGGCACAGATACGCAGTATTTT
13	NA	TRBV25-1	TRBJ2-5	NA	CASAGLPGETQYF	TGTGCCAGCGCCGGGCTGCCCGGAGAGACCCAGTACTTC
15	NA	TRBV19	TRBJ1-2	NA	CASSRTNKANYGYTF	TGTGCCAGTAGCCGGACGAATAAGGCGAACTATGGCTACACCTTC
14	NA	TRBV24-1	TRBJ2-5	once	CATLWTPPQETQYF	TGTGCCACCCTCTGGACACCGCCCCAAGAGACCCAGTACTTC
10	TRBD1	TRBV29-1	TRBJ2-7	NA	CSWTGVEQYF	TGCAGTTGGACAGGGGTCGAGCAGTACTTC
12	NA	TRBV29-1	TRBJ1-1	once	CSVGQGHTETFF	TGCAGCGTTGGGCAGGGGCACACTGAAACTTTCTTT
12	TRBD1	TRBV5-6	TRBJ1-4	many	CASSDRDEKLFF	TGTGCCAGCAGTGACAGGGATGAAAAACTGTTTTTT
15	TRBD2	TRBV7-9	TRBJ2-5	NA	CASSLAAGGIETQYF	TGTGCCAGCAGCTTAGCGGCCGGGGGGATAGAGACCCAGTACTTC
12	NA	TRBV29-1	TRBJ2-3	NA	CSVEAVGDTQYF	TGCAGCGTTGAGGCAGTCGGAGATACGCAGTATTTT
14	NA	TRBV7-9	TRBJ2-7	NA	CASSLASDLGEQYF	TGTGCCAGCAGCTTGGCTAGTGATCTGGGCGAGCAGTACTTC
14	NA	TRBV7-2	TRBJ2-5	NA	CASSLGVHGQPQYF	TGTGCCAGCAGCTTAGGCGTTCACGGGCAGCCCCAGTACTTC
13	NA	TRBV13	TRBJ1-3	NA	CASSSRVGNTIYF	TGTGCCAGCAGTTCCAGGGTTGGAAACACCATATATTTT
17	TRBD2	TRBV19	TRBJ2-5	NA	CASTSSPGLAGTETQYF	TGTGCCAGTACCTCTTCCCCGGGACTAGCGGGAACAGAGACCCAGTACTTC
17	TRBD1	TRBV10-3	TRBJ1-2	few	CASSPGQGRFRYYGYTF	TGTGCCAGCAGTCCTGGACAGGGCCGGTTTCGATACTATGGCTACACCTTC
14	TRBD1	TRBV20-1	TRBJ1-3	NA	CSAPDRAGGNTIYF	TGCAGTGCTCCCGACAGGGCAGGAGGAAACACCATATATTTT
15	NA	TRBV19	TRBJ2-4	once	CASSIANIAKNIQYF	TGTGCCAGTAGTATCGCAAACATAGCCAAAAACATTCAGTACTTC
16	TRBD1	TRBV14	TRBJ2-7	NA	CASSQTGTGNSYEQYF	TGTGCCAGCAGCCAAACCGGGACAGGGAACTCCTACGAGCAGTACTTC
14	TRBD2	TRBV20-1	TRBJ2-5	many	CSAHLAGVQETQYF	TGCAGTGCCCACCTGGCGGGAGTCCAAGAGACCCAGTACTTC
15	TRBD1	TRBV10-3	TRBJ2-5	once	CAISEGGRLQETQYF	TGTGCCATCAGTGAAGGGGGCAGGTTACAAGAGACCCAGTACTTC
17	TRBD1	TRBV2	TRBJ1-4	many	CASSSGTDPSLNEKLFF	TGTGCCAGCAGTTCTGGGACAGACCCCTCACTAAATGAAAAACTGTTTTTT
16	TRBD1	TRBV19	TRBJ1-2	NA	CASSINSGTANHGYTF	TGTGCCAGTAGTATTAATTCCGGGACAGCTAACCATGGCTACACCTTC
14	NA	TRBV20-1	TRBJ2-5	many	CSARRDSMRGTQYF	TGCAGTGCTAGGCGGGACTCCATGAGGGGGACCCAGTACTTC
14	NA	TRBV2	TRBJ2-6	NA	CASSDVLGANVLTF	TGTGCCAGCAGTGACGTGTTAGGGGCCAACGTCCTGACTTTC
14	NA	TRBV5-1	TRBJ2-2	NA	CASSLSTGTGELFF	TGCGCCAGCAGCTTGAGCACAGGGACCGGGGAGCTGTTTTTT
16	NA	TRBV5-1	TRBJ1-6	many	CASSLWPSRDNSPLHF	TGCGCCAGCAGCTTATGGCCGAGCCGGGATAATTCACCCCTCCACTTT
13	NA	TRBV2	TRBJ2-7	many	CASSTWNAYEQYF	TGTGCCAGCAGTACATGGAATGCCTACGAGCAGTACTTC
12	TRBD1	TRBV19	TRBJ1-2	many	CASWGQDYGYTF	TGTGCCAGTTGGGGACAGGATTATGGCTACACCTTC
14	NA	TRBV7-2	TRBJ1-5	NA	CAWPFTEINQPQHF	TGTGCCTGGCCATTCACAGAGATTAATCAGCCCCAGCATTTT
14	NA	TRBV2	TRBJ1-5	NA	CASSDLELNQSQHF	TGTGCCAGCAGTGATTTGGAACTCAATCAGTCCCAGCATTTT
15	TRBD1	TRBV20-1	TRBJ2-5	many	CSAIHPTGGGETQYF	TGCAGTGCTATCCACCCCACAGGGGGCGGGGAGACCCAGTACTTC
17	TRBD1	TRBV19	TRBJ2-2	NA	CAGSIEGARGLAGELFF	TGTGCCGGTAGTATAGAGGGGGCCAGAGGTCTTGCCGGGGAGCTGTTTTTT
13	NA	TRBV10-3	TRBJ1-1	NA	CAISEDLSQGAFF	TGTGCCATCAGTGAGGATCTCAGCCAAGGGGCTTTCTTT
17	TRBD2	TRBV24-1	TRBJ2-1	NA	CATSGLAGERSYNEQFF	TGTGCCACCTCGGGACTAGCGGGAGAGCGGTCCTACAATGAGCAGTTCTTC
12	NA	TRBV6-2/TRBV6-3	TRBJ2-7	NA	CASAADSYEQYF	TGTGCCAGCGCAGCTGACTCCTACGAGCAGTACTTC
14	TRBD1	TRBV7-9	TRBJ1-5	NA	CASSFYLTGQPQHF	TGTGCCAGCAGCTTTTACCTGACAGGGCAGCCCCAGCATTTT